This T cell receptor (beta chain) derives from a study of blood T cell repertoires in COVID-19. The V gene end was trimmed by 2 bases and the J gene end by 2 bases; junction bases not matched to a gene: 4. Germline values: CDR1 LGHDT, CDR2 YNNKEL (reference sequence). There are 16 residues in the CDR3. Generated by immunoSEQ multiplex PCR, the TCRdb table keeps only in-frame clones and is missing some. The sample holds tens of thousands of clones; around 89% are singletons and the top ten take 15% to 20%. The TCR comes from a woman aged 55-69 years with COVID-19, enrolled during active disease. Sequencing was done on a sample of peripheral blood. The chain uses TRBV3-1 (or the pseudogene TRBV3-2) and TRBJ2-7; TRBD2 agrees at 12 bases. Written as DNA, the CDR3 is TGTGCCAGCAGCCAACTAGCGGGAGGGAGGACCTACGAGCAGTACTTC. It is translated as CASSQLAGGRTYEQYF.